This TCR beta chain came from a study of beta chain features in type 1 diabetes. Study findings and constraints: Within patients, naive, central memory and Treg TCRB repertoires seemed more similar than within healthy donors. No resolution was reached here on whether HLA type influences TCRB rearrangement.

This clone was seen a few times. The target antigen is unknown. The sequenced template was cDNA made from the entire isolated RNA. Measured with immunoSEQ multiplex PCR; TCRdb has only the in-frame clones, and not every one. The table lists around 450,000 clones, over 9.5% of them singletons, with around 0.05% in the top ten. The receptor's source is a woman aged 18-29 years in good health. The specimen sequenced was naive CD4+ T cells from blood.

The CDR3 spells CASRASDRGPVEKLFF. CDR3 bases: TGTGCCAGCAGGGCCTCGGACAGGGGCCCTGTGGAAAAACTGTTTTTT. V is TRBV7-9 and J is TRBJ1-4, with 9 bases matching TRBD1. Germline trimming cut 6 bases from V and 8 bases from J; bases unmatched to any gene: 13. The CDR3 extends over 16 amino acids. Germline V gene data show CDR1 as SEHNR and CDR2 as FQNEAQ (reference sequence).